A single sample is the source of the 19 T cell receptor beta chains below, sequenced in a study of CD8 T cells in Susac syndrome. Reverse transcription of 0.5 to 1 ug RNA was carried out with random hexamers. One entry per CDR3 protein, called by TCRdb with MiXCR from the immunoSEQ multiplex PCR reads. The sample shows about 120,000 distinct CDR3 sequences, about nine tenths of them seen only once. The specimen was CD8+ T cells from PBMCs. The receptor source for this set is a human donor in good health.

J is TRBJ2-1 and V is TRBV5-1; the D gene is possibly TRBD1 (6 bases). This CDR3 contains 16 residues. Per the germline V gene, CDR1 is SGHRS and CDR2 is YFSETQ. V lost 0 bases and J lost 4, with 14 bases in between. This chain's CDR3 is CASSLDSRGIYNEQFF. CDR3 coding DNA: TGCGCCAGCAGCTTGGATTCCAGGGGAATTTACAATGAGCAGTTCTTC.

The rearrangement uses TRBV18 and TRBJ2-2; D is uncertain. Germline CDR1 KGHSH, CDR2 LQKENI. There are 13 residues in the CDR3. The V and J ends lost 6 bases and 5 bases respectively, with 10 bases between them. CDR3 in amino acids: CASSQTATGELFF. The CDR3 DNA reads as TGTGCCAGCTCCCAGACTGCAACCGGGGAGCTGTTTTTT.

The chain links TRBV7-9 to TRBJ1-2; 7 bases are shared with TRBD1. The germline V gene has CDR1 SEHNR and CDR2 FQNEAQ (reference sequence). CDR3 length: 15 residues. Unmatched junction bases numbered 13, after V lost 5 bases and J lost 7 bases. CDR3 nucleotide sequence: TGTGCCAGCAGCACAGCGACAGGGTGGGGAGGTGGCTACACCTTC. It is translated as CASSTATGWGGGYTF.

The chain is built from TRBV23-1 and TRBJ1-1; a possible D gene is TRBD1 (6 bases). TRBV23-1 is identified as an open reading frame with a role that is uncertain. This CDR3 comprises 14 residues. V lost 7 bases and J lost 3, with 15 bases in between. The CDR3 DNA sequence: TGCGCCAGCATGGAGGGGGAACGACACACTGAAGCTTTCTTT. It encodes CASMEGERHTEAFF.

This sequence joins TRBV29-1 and TRBJ2-7; D unclear. Trimming removed 5 bases at V and 4 bases at J, with 18 bases between. The germline V gene encodes CDR1 SQVTM and CDR2 ANQGSEA. This CDR3 spans 14 amino acids. CDR3: CSVKIEAFFYEQYF. As DNA, the CDR3 is TGCAGCGTTAAAATCGAAGCATTCTTTTACGAGCAGTACTTC.

The chain has TRBV3-1 and TRBJ2-1; 13 nucleotides agree with TRBD2. The CDR3 runs to 19 residues. Per germline, CDR1 LGHDT and CDR2 YNNKEL (reference sequence). The junction had 16 bases not matched to a gene; V was cut back by 2 bases and J by 9 bases. The CDR3 DNA is TGTGCCAGCAGCCAATCTGGGACTAGCGGGACCGCCACGGTCGGTGAGCAGTTCTTC. Translation: CASSQSGTSGTATVGEQFF.

The V call is TRBV24-1, the J call TRBJ2-1; D possibly matches TRBD1 or TRBD2 (6 bases each). Trimming cost V 5 bases and J 7 bases, with 8 bases left between them. Germline V gene data show CDR1 as KGHDR and CDR2 as SFDVKD. This CDR3 region has 12 residues. CDR3 region: CATSVGGNEQFF. CDR3 nucleotides: TGTGCCACCAGTGTAGGGGGGAATGAGCAGTTCTTC.

This sequence joins TRBV29-1 and TRBJ2-1; TRBD2 agrees at 10 bases. This CDR3 region has 12 residues. The germline gives CDR1 SQVTM, CDR2 ANQGSEA. V lost 6 bases and J lost 6; bases outside the gene matches: 2. This CDR3 reads CSVGTSVNEQFF. DNA of the CDR3: TGCAGCGTGGGGACTAGCGTCAATGAGCAGTTCTTC.

This clonotype is a singleton in its sample. The rearrangement uses TRBV19 and TRBJ2-1, with 7 positions matching TRBD1. The germline V gene encodes CDR1 LNHDA and CDR2 SQIVND (reference sequence). The V segment lost 10 bases and the J segment 7 bases; nucleotides outside the gene matches: 4. There are 11 residues in the CDR3. Here the CDR3 reads CATDRANEQFF. The DNA of the CDR3 is TGTGCCACTGACAGGGCAAATGAGCAGTTCTTC.

This sequence joins TRBV20-1 and TRBJ2-3; D uncertain. V was clipped by 3 bases and J by 0 bases, with 10 bases between them. This CDR3 has 14 amino acids. The germline V gene has CDR1 DFQATT and CDR2 SNEGSKA (reference sequence). The CDR3 loop is CSASSDGSTDTQYF. Here the CDR3 DNA reads TGCAGTGCTAGTTCAGACGGGAGCACAGATACGCAGTATTTT.

The chain joins TRBV19 to TRBJ2-3; 7 bases fit TRBD1. V lost 5 bases, J lost 4 bases, and 9 bases stayed unmatched. The CDR3 totals 15 residues. CDR1 and CDR2 from the germline V gene are LNHDA and SQIVND (reference sequence). The CDR3 bases are TGTGCCAGTAGTTCAACAGGGGTAGGCCCAGATACGCAGTATTTT. Amino acid sequence: CASSSTGVGPDTQYF.

The chain carries TRBV7-3 and TRBJ1-5; the D is unclear. Germline loops: CDR1 SGHTA, CDR2 FQGTGA. The CDR3 totals 15 residues. Trimming took off 0 bases at V and 6 bases at J, with 12 bases between the two ends. CDR3 amino acids: CASSLTGEEAQPQHF. For the CDR3, the DNA is TGTGCCAGCAGCTTAACCGGGGAGGAGGCTCAGCCCCAGCATTTT.

The rearrangement uses TRBV18 and TRBJ2-7, with TRBD1 matching over 8 bases. The V gene end was trimmed by 3 bases and the J gene end by 6 bases; junction bases not matched to a gene: 7. In germline, CDR1 is KGHSH, CDR2 LQKENI. This CDR3 contains 14 residues. CDR3 loop: CASSPQGAQGEQYF. In nucleotides, the CDR3 is TGTGCCAGCTCACCTCAGGGGGCGCAGGGCGAGCAGTACTTC. Supplemented by reference TRBV18 and TRBJ2-7, the full variable domain reads NAGVMQNPRHLVRRRGQEARLRCSPMKGHSHVYWYRQLPEEGLKFMVYLQKENIIDESGMPKERFSAEFPKEGPSILRIQQVVRGDSAAYFCASSPQGAQGEQYFGPGTRLTVT.

This clonotype occurred once. V usage is TRBV19 and J usage is TRBJ1-2, with D maybe TRBD1 (5 bases). V lost 5 bases and J lost 3, with 19 bases in between. This CDR3 spans 16 amino acids. CDR1 and CDR2 from the germline V gene are LNHDA and SQIVND (reference sequence). The chain's CDR3 is CASSVGATTPYYGYTF. The CDR3 bases are TGTGCCAGTAGTGTCGGGGCGACGACTCCATACTATGGCTACACCTTC.

This rearrangement joins TRBV15 to TRBJ1-1; 8 nucleotides agree with TRBD1. The CDR3 has 14 residues. The trim removed 4 bases at V and 4 bases at J, leaving 5 bases unmatched. Germline V gene sequence: CDR1 LNHNV, CDR2 YYDKDF (reference sequence). As DNA, the CDR3 is TGTGCCACCAGCAAATACGGACAGGGCACTGAAGCTTTCTTT. Its protein product is CATSKYGQGTEAFF.

The table lists this clonotype with a count of one. The chain employs TRBV12-3 or TRBV12-4 and TRBJ1-5; 7 bases fit TRBD1. This CDR3 spans 15 amino acids. V trimming: 1 base; J trimming: 4 bases; junction bases outside the gene matches: 4. The CDR3 nucleotides are TGTGCCAGCAGTTTAGGGGACAGTGATAATCAGCCCCAGCATTTT. Translating gives CASSLGDSDNQPQHF.

This rearrangement joins TRBV6-5 to TRBJ1-2; D remains ambiguous. V lost 5 bases and J 4 bases, leaving 8 bases between the germline ends. The germline gives CDR1 MNHEY, CDR2 SVGAGI. The CDR3 has 12 residues. CDR3 residues: CASSDPTYGYTF. DNA of the CDR3: TGTGCCAGCAGTGACCCCACCTATGGCTACACCTTC.

The rearrangement links TRBV29-1 to TRBJ1-2; TRBD1 might be the D (5 bases). The V gene lost 2 bases and the J gene lost 8 bases, with 15 bases spanning the gap. CDR3 length equals 13 residues. The germline V gene encodes CDR1 SQVTM and CDR2 ANQGSEA. CDR3 DNA: TGCAGCGTTGAACGAGGGCAGGGAAGCGGCTACACCTTC. This sequence encodes CSVERGQGSGYTF. Full variable domain (missing parts from reference TRBV29-1 and TRBJ1-2): SAVISQKPSRDICQRGTSLTIQCQVDSQVTMMFWYRQQPGQSLTLIATANQGSEATYESGFVIDKFPISRPNLTFSTLTVSNMSPEDSSIYLCSVERGQGSGYTFGSGTRLTVV.

The chain carries TRBV5-1 and TRBJ2-1, with D unresolved. Germline V CDR1 and CDR2: SGHRS, YFSETQ. V lost 4 bases and J lost 2, with 13 bases in between. The CDR3 runs to 15 residues. CDR3 bases: TGCGCCAGCAGCCTCGACCGGGCGGCCTACAATGAGCAGTTCTTC. This codes for CASSLDRAAYNEQFF. Full variable domain (remainder filled in from reference TRBV5-1 and TRBJ2-1): KAGVTQTPRYLIKTRGQQVTLSCSPISGHRSVSWYQQTPGQGLQFLFEYFSETQRNKGNFPGRFSGRQFSNSRSEMNVSTLELGDSALYLCASSLDRAAYNEQFFGPGTRLTVL.